The 25 T cell receptor beta chains presented below share a single source sample, sequenced in a study of blood T cell repertoires in COVID-19 (dated by TCRdb to about 2020). Receptor amplification or capture employed the immunoSEQ multiplex PCR assay. TCRdb holds this immuneACCESS table with in-frame rearrangements only. Some clones are missing; in checked studies, unresolved V genes explain under half, and the rest has no known cause. The sample includes more than 150,000 clones, with approximately 80% observed a single time. Approximately 15% of the sample rests with the top ten. The sequenced material came from peripheral blood. The receptor source for this set is a man aged 50 to 59 who had recovered from COVID-19.

The rearrangement links TRBV25-1 to TRBJ2-1, with TRBD1 matching over 12 bases. J lost 4 bases, V lost 5 bases, and 6 bases had no gene match. The CDR3 sequence is 16 residues long. The V gene's germline CDR1 is MGHDK and CDR2 SYGVNS. CDR3 sequence reads: CASSQAGQGAYNEQFF. CDR3 bases: TGTGCCAGCAGTCAGGCGGGACAGGGGGCTTACAATGAGCAGTTCTTC.

This clone was counted a single time. This chain uses TRBV5-1 with TRBJ2-7; 10 nucleotides match TRBD2. The CDR3 is 15 amino acids. The germline V gene encodes CDR1 SGHRS and CDR2 YFSETQ. The ends lost 4 bases at V and 3 bases at J; junction bases unmatched: 7. CDR3 sequence reads: CASSLRTSGNYEQYF. The CDR3 DNA reads TGCGCCAGCAGCCTTAGAACTAGCGGGAACTACGAGCAGTACTTC.

The chain links TRBV11-2 to TRBJ1-2, with D tentatively TRBD1 (6 bases). V gave up 4 bases and J gave up 8 bases, with 8 bases separating them. Germline assignment: CDR1 SGHAT and CDR2 FQNNGV. This CDR3 comprises 11 residues. The CDR3 loop is CASSSGVGYTF. Written as DNA, the CDR3 is TGTGCCAGCAGCTCAGGGGTCGGCTACACCTTC.

The rearrangement joins TRBV19 to TRBJ1-5; 7 positions agree with TRBD1. CDR1 is LNHDA and CDR2 is SQIVND in the germline V gene (reference sequence). This CDR3 is 14 amino acids long. V gave up 5 bases and J gave up 5 bases; unmatched junction bases: 6. The CDR3 DNA reads TGTGCCAGTAGTGCAACAGGGGACCATCAGCCCCAGCATTTT. This encodes CASSATGDHQPQHF.

The DNA of the CDR3 is TGTGCCAGTAGCACTGGACTAGCGGCGGCTAACGAAGAGACCCAGTACTTC. Its protein is CASSTGLAAANEETQYF. V usage is TRBV19 and J usage is TRBJ2-5, with 10 bases that match TRBD2. CDR1 is LNHDA, CDR2 SQIVND, per germline (reference sequence). The CDR3 covers 17 residues. Trimming took 6 bases from V and 3 from J; bases not matched to a gene: 13. Full variable domain (outside the CDR3, taken from reference TRBV19 and TRBJ2-5): DGGITQSPKYLFRKEGQNVTLSCEQNLNHDAMYWYRQDPGQGLRLIYYSQIVNDFQKGDIAEGYSVSREKKESFPLTVTSAQKNPTAFYLCASSTGLAAANEETQYFGPGTRLLVL.

The chain combines TRBV2 with TRBJ2-1; D unclear. Trimming shortened V by 1 base and J by 7 bases, and 14 bases separated the two germline ends. The V gene's germline CDR1 is SNHLY and CDR2 FYNNEI. The CDR3 is 15 residues long. The CDR3 sequence is CASSEDPPTTNEQFF. In DNA, the CDR3 is TGTGCCAGCAGTGAAGATCCCCCGACAACGAATGAGCAGTTCTTC.

The chain employs TRBV11-1 and TRBJ2-7, with 11 bases matching TRBD2. V dropped 5 bases and J dropped 2; count of bases not matched to a gene: 5. Germline CDR1 and CDR2: SGHAT and FQDESV (reference sequence). This CDR3 has 15 amino acids. DNA for the CDR3: TGTGCCAGCAGCCCAGGGACTAGCGGAGCCTACGAGCAGTACTTC. It encodes CASSPGTSGAYEQYF.

This sequence joins TRBV4-2 and TRBJ2-7, with 13 bases aligning to TRBD2. CDR1 is LGHNA and CDR2 is YNFKEQ in the germline V gene. Trimming took 0 bases from V and 9 from J; bases not matched to a gene: 5. The CDR3 extends over 15 amino acids. CDR3 sequence (DNA): TGTGCCAGCAGCCAAGAAACTAGCGGGAGGGCCGCGCAGTACTTC. Encoded protein: CASSQETSGRAAQYF.

The gene calls are TRBV7-2 and TRBJ1-3; no reliable D call. CDR1 SGHTA and CDR2 FQGNSA come from the germline V gene. The CDR3 spans 13 residues. V was cut by 3 bases and J by 0 bases, with 3 bases left in between. The CDR3 protein is CASSFFSGNTIYF. CDR3 in DNA: TGTGCCAGCAGCTTCTTCTCTGGAAACACCATATATTTT.

This chain uses TRBV10-3 with TRBJ2-7, with 8 nucleotides matching TRBD1. The CDR3 runs to 15 residues. The germline gives CDR1 ENHRY, CDR2 SYGVKD. Trimming removed 6 bases from V and 4 bases from J; junction bases left unmatched: 11. CDR3: CAISDPDRGRYEQYF. DNA of the CDR3: TGTGCCATCAGCGATCCCGACAGGGGACGTTACGAGCAGTACTTC.

The chain recombines TRBV20-1 with TRBJ1-1; D unclear. The ends were cut back, 1 base at V and 9 bases at J, with 9 bases in the middle. The CDR3 sequence is 11 residues long. Germline V lookup: CDR1 DFQATT, CDR2 SNEGSKA (reference sequence). CDR3 bases: TGCAGTGCTAGAGTTACAGTCAAAGCTTTCTTT. Its protein product is CSARVTVKAFF.

The rearrangement joins TRBV27 to TRBJ2-7; 11 nucleotides align to TRBD2. V was pared by 4 bases and J by 3 bases, with 5 bases of the junction left unmatched. The CDR3 covers 15 residues. The germline V gene encodes CDR1 MNHEY and CDR2 SMNVEV (reference sequence). The CDR3 loop is CASSWTTSGIYEQYF. Written as DNA, the CDR3 is TGTGCCAGCAGTTGGACGACTAGCGGGATCTACGAGCAGTACTTC.

This chain uses TRBV21-1 with TRBJ1-2; the table gives TRBD1 as D, unverified against the DNA. TRBV21-1 is described as a pseudogene. This CDR3 contains 17 residues. The CDR3 region is CASSKRVGRALAYGYTF. CDR3 DNA: TGTGCCAGCAGCAAAAGGGTCGGCAGGGCTTTAGCCTATGGCTACACCTTC.

CDR3 in amino acids: CASALAAYNEQFF. As DNA, the CDR3 is TGTGCCAGCGCACTAGCGGCCTACAATGAGCAGTTCTTC. The chain has TRBV6-5 and TRBJ2-1; 8 nucleotides agree with TRBD2. Trimming took 8 bases from V and 2 from J; bases not matched to a gene: 2. In germline, CDR1 is MNHEY, CDR2 SVGAGI. The CDR3 length is 13 residues.

The CDR3 bases are TGTGCCAGCAGCAAAACCGGGACTAGCGGGCTGAATGAGCAGTTCTTC. Encoded protein: CASSKTGTSGLNEQFF. The chain carries TRBV13 and TRBJ2-1, with 12 positions matching TRBD2. The CDR3 length is 16 residues. The trim removed 5 bases at V and 7 bases at J, leaving 9 bases unmatched. Germline loops: CDR1 PRHDT, CDR2 FYEKMQ (reference sequence).

J is TRBJ2-7 and V is TRBV5-1, with 13 nucleotides matching TRBD2. The CDR3 has 16 amino acids. CDR1 is SGHRS and CDR2 is YFSETQ in the germline V gene. The V gene end was trimmed by 0 bases and the J gene end by 4 bases; junction bases not matched to a gene: 4. This CDR3 is CASSLGLAGGLYEQYF. The CDR3 DNA reads TGCGCCAGCAGCTTGGGACTAGCGGGAGGACTATACGAGCAGTACTTC.

The rearrangement joins TRBV19 to TRBJ2-7; unclear D gene. V lost 1 base, J lost 0 bases, and 10 bases lay in between. Germline lookup yields CDR1 LNHDA and CDR2 SQIVND (reference sequence). The CDR3 extends over 15 amino acids. CDR3 sequence reads: CASSIGLSPSYEQYF. The CDR3 bases are TGTGCCAGTAGTATAGGCCTAAGCCCCTCCTACGAGCAGTACTTC. The whole variable domain, filled in from reference TRBV19 and TRBJ2-7, reads DGGITQSPKYLFRKEGQNVTLSCEQNLNHDAMYWYRQDPGQGLRLIYYSQIVNDFQKGDIAEGYSVSREKKESFPLTVTSAQKNPTAFYLCASSIGLSPSYEQYFGPGTRLTVT.

This clone has a handful of counts. The V gene is TRBV27, the J gene TRBJ2-5; 7 positions agree with TRBD2. V lost 8 bases and J lost 5; bases outside the gene matches: 20. Germline lookup yields CDR1 MNHEY and CDR2 SMNVEV (reference sequence). CDR3 length: 17 amino acids. CDR3 sequence (DNA): TGTGCCAGCCCCCGGGGCGGGAGAACCCCATCCGGGGAGACCCAGTACTTC. Protein: CASPRGGRTPSGETQYF.

The J gene is TRBJ1-5, the V gene TRBV4-1, with D perhaps TRBD1 (6 bases). Germline V gene sequence: CDR1 MGHRA, CDR2 YSYEKL. The CDR3 length is 17 residues. Trimming shortened V by 1 base and J by 6 bases, and 19 bases separated the two germline ends. The DNA for the CDR3 is TGCGCCAGCAGCCAAGTATTTGGGGGGGCTGCTTTTCAGCCCCAGCATTTT. Translating it yields CASSQVFGGAAFQPQHF.

This clone came up once. The chain uses TRBV27 and TRBJ2-7; 9 bases fit TRBD2. This CDR3 region has 13 residues. Germline V gene lookup returns CDR1 MNHEY and CDR2 SMNVEV (reference sequence). V dropped 6 bases and J dropped 3; count of bases not matched to a gene: 3. The CDR3 loop reads CASRGSGSYEQYF. CDR3 sequence (DNA): TGTGCCAGCAGGGGTAGCGGGAGCTACGAGCAGTACTTC.

V usage is TRBV19 and J usage is TRBJ2-7, with 8 bases identical to TRBD1. Per the germline V gene, CDR1 is LNHDA and CDR2 is SQIVND (reference sequence). This CDR3 is 15 amino acids long. V lost 6 bases to trimming and J lost 3 bases; unmatched junction nucleotides: 10. This CDR3 reads CASRIRFGTGYEQYF. For the CDR3, the DNA is TGTGCCAGTAGGATCCGGTTTGGGACAGGCTACGAGCAGTACTTC.

The rearrangement joins TRBV28 to TRBJ2-7, with TRBD2 identical over 11 bases. The CDR3 sequence is 15 residues long. With 5 bases clipped from V and 5 bases from J, the junction kept 8 bases outside the gene matches. Germline CDR1 reads MDHEN; CDR2 reads SYDVKM. CDR3 sequence (DNA): TGTGCCAGCAGTCAGCTAGCGGGAGGATATCACGAGCAGTACTTC. Translating it yields CASSQLAGGYHEQYF.

This chain connects TRBV5-5 to TRBJ2-7, with 7 bases fitting TRBD1. Unmatched junction bases numbered 8, after V lost 5 bases and J lost 0 bases. The CDR3 extends over 15 amino acids. From germline, CDR1 is SGHKS and CDR2 YYEKEE (reference sequence). The CDR3 nucleotides are TGTGCCAGCAGAACCCAGACAGGGAGCTCCTACGAGCAGTACTTC. This sequence encodes CASRTQTGSSYEQYF.

The V call is TRBV7-9, the J call TRBJ2-7; maybe TRBD2 (6 bases). V shed 6 bases and J shed 7 bases, with 13 bases lying between them. Germline V gene data show CDR1 as SEHNR and CDR2 as FQNEAQ (reference sequence). There are 12 residues in the CDR3. The CDR3 here is CASSSLAGEQYF. Here the CDR3 DNA reads TGTGCCAGCAGTTCACTAGCTGGAGAGCAGTACTTC.

The rearrangement uses TRBV19 and TRBJ1-5; D gene uncertain. The CDR3 extends over 16 amino acids. The germline V gene encodes CDR1 LNHDA and CDR2 SQIVND (reference sequence). V lost 6 bases and J lost 0, with 15 bases in between. CDR3 nucleotide sequence: TGTGCCAGTAGCCCCCAGACACTTTATAGCAATCAGCCCCAGCATTTT. Its protein is CASSPQTLYSNQPQHF.